This is a list of T cell receptor beta chains from one sample in a study of T cell repertoires in cytomegalovirus infection. Their antigens are not known. TCRdb re-analysed the reads in MiXCR, keeping a single row per CDR3 protein. The data show approximately 71,000 distinct CDR3 sequences, 20% to 25% seen once. The sample here was CD8+ T cells from cultured PBMCs, taken from culture after CMV antigen stimulation. These receptors came from a human donor in good health (CMV status not recorded). Some clones in this sample may be carry-over from other donors' samples. The CDR3 runs from the conserved cysteine through the conserved F or W. Each record gives: D gene, clone size, V gene, J gene, CDR3 protein, CDR3 DNA. D genes are given only for firm matches. A row's size may be missing; if present it is once, few, many or a size class.

TRBD1	NA	TRBV9	TRBJ2-7	CASSFGQGGYEQYF	TGTGCCAGCAGCTTTGGACAGGGGGGCTACGAGCAGTACTTC
NA	once	TRBV5-6	TRBJ1-2	CASSLVATENYGYTF	TGTGCCAGCAGCTTGGTGGCCACCGAGAACTATGGCTACACCTTC
NA	NA	TRBV4-1	TRBJ1-2	CASSHPLTGPNGYTF	TGCGCCAGCAGCCACCCACTTACAGGGCCGAATGGCTACACCTTC
NA	few	TRBV12-3/TRBV12-4	TRBJ1-5	CASSLGVQPQHF	TGTGCCAGCAGTTTAGGGGTTCAGCCCCAGCATTTT
NA	few	TRBV7-2	TRBJ2-5	CASSALKTQYF	TGTGCCAGCAGCGCTCTAAAGACCCAGTACTTC
TRBD2	NA	TRBV19	TRBJ2-1	CASSMGGVAGFNEQFF	TGTGCCAGTAGTATGGGCGGGGTAGCGGGGTTCAATGAGCAGTTCTTC
NA	NA	TRBV7-6	TRBJ2-7	CASSPEGGYEQYF	TGTGCCAGCAGCCCCGAAGGAGGCTACGAGCAGTACTTC
NA	few	TRBV7-9	TRBJ2-5	CASSLAGDETQYF	TGTGCCAGCAGCTTAGCGGGAGACGAGACCCAGTACTTC
NA	NA	TRBV6-5	TRBJ1-1	CASSYSSWNTEAFF	TGTGCCAGCAGTTACTCGTCCTGGAACACTGAAGCTTTCTTT
NA	NA	TRBV12-5	TRBJ1-6	CASGPGRDNSPLHF	TGTGCTAGTGGGCCGGGACGAGATAATTCACCCCTCCACTTT
TRBD1	few	TRBV6-2/TRBV6-3	TRBJ1-1	CATLGQGARGTEAFF	TGTGCCACCCTGGGACAGGGGGCGAGAGGCACTGAAGCTTTCTTT
NA	few	TRBV12-3/TRBV12-4	TRBJ2-7	CASTSSYEQYF	TGTGCCAGCACTTCTTCCTACGAGCAGTACTTC
TRBD1	NA	TRBV24-1	TRBJ1-1	CATRTGQGGTEAFF	TGTGCCACCAGGACCGGACAGGGGGGAACTGAAGCTTTCTTT
NA	NA	TRBV7-9	TRBJ1-6	CASSAAQGPLHF	TGTGCCAGCAGCGCAGCTCAGGGACCCCTCCACTTT
TRBD1	few	TRBV7-2	TRBJ2-1	CASSLNFGLVPGQGAYEQFF	TGTGCCAGCAGCTTGAATTTCGGATTAGTTCCGGGACAGGGGGCCTATGAGCAGTTCTTC
NA	NA	TRBV6-5	TRBJ1-1	CASSYSTGAEAFF	TGTGCCAGCAGTTACTCGACAGGCGCTGAAGCTTTCTTT
NA	few	TRBV7-9	TRBJ1-6	CASSLDGGVSPLHF	TGTGCCAGCAGCTTAGACGGGGGGGTTTCACCCCTCCACTTT
NA	NA	TRBV12-5	TRBJ2-1	CASGFSVAEQFF	TGTGCTAGTGGTTTTTCCGTAGCGGAGCAGTTCTTC
NA	NA	TRBV6-2/TRBV6-3	TRBJ1-5	CASSYGRANNQPQHF	TGTGCCAGCAGTTACGGCAGGGCAAACAATCAGCCCCAGCATTTT
TRBD2	few	TRBV4-1	TRBJ2-1	CASSQAPPGLAGYEQFF	TGCGCCAGCAGCCAGGCTCCCCCGGGACTAGCGGGGTATGAGCAGTTCTTC
NA	few	TRBV7-2	TRBJ2-2	CASSLAGFNTGELFF	TGTGCCAGCAGCTTAGCCGGGTTTAACACCGGGGAGCTGTTTTTT
NA	few	TRBV7-6	TRBJ2-5	CASSLYNGETQYF	TGTGCCAGCAGCTTATATAATGGAGAGACCCAGTACTTC
NA	few	TRBV7-8	TRBJ1-2	CASSIQAGDKNGYTF	TGTGCCAGCAGCATCCAAGCCGGGGATAAGAATGGCTACACCTTC
NA	few	TRBV6-6	TRBJ1-3	CASSYVEGNTIYF	TGTGCCAGCAGTTACGTTGAGGGAAACACCATATATTTT
NA	NA	TRBV7-8	TRBJ2-1	CASSLLQEQFF	TGTGCCAGCAGCTTACTTCAAGAGCAGTTCTTC
NA	few	TRBV7-6	TRBJ1-1	CASSPAGDKNTEAFF	TGTGCCAGCAGCCCAGCTGGGGACAAGAACACTGAAGCTTTCTTT
NA	few	TRBV7-8	TRBJ1-6	CASSPEMADSPLHF	TGCGCCAGCAGCCCAGAAATGGCAGACTCACCCCTCCACTTT
NA	NA	TRBV5-6	TRBJ2-5	CASSRPGLETQYF	TGTGCCAGCAGCCGTCCGGGACTGGAGACCCAGTACTTC
NA	few	TRBV7-9	TRBJ1-4	CASSFSGSSLDEKLFF	TGTGCCAGCAGCTTCAGTGGGAGTTCGTTAGATGAAAAACTGTTTTTT
TRBD1	many	TRBV12-3/TRBV12-4	TRBJ1-1	CASSLGQGWTEAFF	TGTGCCAGCAGTTTGGGACAGGGTTGGACTGAAGCTTTCTTT
NA	NA	TRBV6-5	TRBJ1-2	CASSYSIGGYGYTF	TGTGCCAGCAGTTACTCGATTGGTGGCTATGGCTACACCTTC
NA	NA	TRBV12-3/TRBV12-4	TRBJ2-7	CASSRLVDSSYEQYF	TGTGCCAGCAGCCGGTTAGTGGACAGTTCCTACGAGCAGTACTTC
NA	NA	TRBV7-6	TRBJ2-3	CASSHRPGGTDTQYF	TGTGCCAGCAGCCACCGACCCGGGGGCACAGATACGCAGTATTTT
NA	NA	TRBV6-5	TRBJ2-7	CASSRYNEQYF	TGTGCCAGCAGTCGATACAACGAGCAGTACTTC
NA	NA	TRBV18	TRBJ2-7	CASSHTGTISSYEQYF	TGTGCCAGCTCACATACCGGGACAATAAGCTCCTACGAGCAGTACTTC
NA	few	TRBV2	TRBJ1-5	CASSEAGITQPQHF	TGTGCCAGCAGTGAGGCAGGGATTACTCAGCCCCAGCATTTT
NA	NA	TRBV7-2	TRBJ2-2	CASEVLAYVGELFF	TGTGCCAGCGAGGTCCTAGCGTATGTCGGGGAGCTGTTTTTT
NA	few	TRBV7-6	TRBJ2-7	CASSSFSESNPYEQYF	TGTGCCAGCAGCTCCTTTTCCGAGTCTAATCCCTACGAGCAGTACTTC
TRBD1	NA	TRBV7-2	TRBJ2-3	CASSLYDPDRGTYTDTQYF	TGTGCCAGCAGCCTATACGACCCGGACAGGGGGACTTACACAGATACGCAGTATTTT
TRBD2	few	TRBV27	TRBJ2-5	CASSSSGGQETQYF	TGTGCCAGCAGTTCTAGCGGGGGACAAGAGACCCAGTACTTC
NA	NA	TRBV12-3/TRBV12-4	TRBJ2-3	CASISGRADTQYF	TGTGCCAGCATTTCCGGGAGAGCAGATACGCAGTATTTT